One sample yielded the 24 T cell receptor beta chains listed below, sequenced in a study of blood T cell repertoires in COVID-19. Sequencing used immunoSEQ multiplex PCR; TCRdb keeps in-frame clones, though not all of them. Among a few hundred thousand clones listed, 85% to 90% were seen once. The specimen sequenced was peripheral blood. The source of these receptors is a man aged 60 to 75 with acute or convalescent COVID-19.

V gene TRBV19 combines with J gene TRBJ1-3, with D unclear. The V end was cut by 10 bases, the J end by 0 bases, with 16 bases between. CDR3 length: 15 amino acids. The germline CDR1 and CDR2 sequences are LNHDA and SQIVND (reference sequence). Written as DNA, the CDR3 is TGTGCCACCCTTAGGACCGGGAACTCTGGAAACACCATATATTTT. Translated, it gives CATLRTGNSGNTIYF.

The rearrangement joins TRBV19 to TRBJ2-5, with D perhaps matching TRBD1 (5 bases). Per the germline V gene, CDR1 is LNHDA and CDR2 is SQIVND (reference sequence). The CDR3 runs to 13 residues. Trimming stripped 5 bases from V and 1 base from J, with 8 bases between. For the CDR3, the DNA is TGTGCCAGTAGTGGCAGGGCCCAAGAGACCCAGTACTTC. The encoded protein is CASSGRAQETQYF.

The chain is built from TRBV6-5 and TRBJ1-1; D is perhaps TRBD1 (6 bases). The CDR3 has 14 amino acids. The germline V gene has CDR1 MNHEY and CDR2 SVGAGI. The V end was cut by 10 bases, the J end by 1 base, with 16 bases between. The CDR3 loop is CATRQDLTNTEAFF. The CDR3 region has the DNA TGTGCCACTAGACAGGACCTTACGAACACTGAAGCTTTCTTT.

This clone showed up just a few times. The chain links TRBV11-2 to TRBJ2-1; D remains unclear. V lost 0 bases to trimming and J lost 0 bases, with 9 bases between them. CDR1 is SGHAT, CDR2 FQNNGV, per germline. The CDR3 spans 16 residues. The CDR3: CASSLDPESSYNEQFF. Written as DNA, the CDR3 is TGTGCCAGCAGCTTAGATCCGGAGAGCTCCTACAATGAGCAGTTCTTC.

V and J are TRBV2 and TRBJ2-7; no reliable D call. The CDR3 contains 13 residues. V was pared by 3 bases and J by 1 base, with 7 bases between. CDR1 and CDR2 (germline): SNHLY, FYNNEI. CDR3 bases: TGTGCCAGCAGTGATCGGGTATCCTACGAGCAGTACTTC. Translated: CASSDRVSYEQYF.

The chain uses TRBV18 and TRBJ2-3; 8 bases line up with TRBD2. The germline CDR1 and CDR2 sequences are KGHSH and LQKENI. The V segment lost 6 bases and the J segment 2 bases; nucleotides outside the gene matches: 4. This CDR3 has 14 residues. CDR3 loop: CASSVTSDTDTQYF. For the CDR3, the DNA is TGTGCCAGCTCCGTGACTAGCGACACAGATACGCAGTATTTT.

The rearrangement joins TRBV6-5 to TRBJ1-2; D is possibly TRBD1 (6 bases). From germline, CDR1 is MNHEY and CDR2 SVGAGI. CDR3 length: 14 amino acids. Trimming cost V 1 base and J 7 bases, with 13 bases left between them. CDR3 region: CASSYLEGVVGYTF. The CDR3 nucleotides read TGTGCCAGCAGTTACTTAGAGGGGGTTGTTGGCTACACCTTC.

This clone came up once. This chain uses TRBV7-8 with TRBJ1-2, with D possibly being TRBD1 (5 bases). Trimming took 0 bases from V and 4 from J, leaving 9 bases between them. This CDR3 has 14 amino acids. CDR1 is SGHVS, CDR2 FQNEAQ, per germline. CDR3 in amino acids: CASSLARESYGYTF. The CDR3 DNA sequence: TGTGCCAGCAGCTTAGCCAGGGAAAGCTATGGCTACACCTTC.

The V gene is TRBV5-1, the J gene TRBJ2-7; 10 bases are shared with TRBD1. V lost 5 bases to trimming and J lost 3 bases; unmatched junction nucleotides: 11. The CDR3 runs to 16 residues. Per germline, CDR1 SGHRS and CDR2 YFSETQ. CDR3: CASRDTTGGGYYEQYF. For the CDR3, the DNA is TGCGCCAGCAGGGACACGACAGGGGGCGGATACTACGAGCAGTACTTC.

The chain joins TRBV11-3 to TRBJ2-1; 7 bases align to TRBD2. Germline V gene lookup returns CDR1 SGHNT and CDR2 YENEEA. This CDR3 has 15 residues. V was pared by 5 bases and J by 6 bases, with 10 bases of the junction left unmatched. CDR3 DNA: TGTGCCAGCAGCGTAGGAGGAGCTAGCGGCAATGAGCAGTTCTTC. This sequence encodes CASSVGGASGNEQFF.

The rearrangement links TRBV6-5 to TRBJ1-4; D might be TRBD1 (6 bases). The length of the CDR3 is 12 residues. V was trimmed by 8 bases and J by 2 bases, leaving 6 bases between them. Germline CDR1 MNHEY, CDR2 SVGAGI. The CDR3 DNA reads TGTGCCAGCGGGGGCACTAATGAAAAACTGTTTTTT. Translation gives CASGGTNEKLFF.

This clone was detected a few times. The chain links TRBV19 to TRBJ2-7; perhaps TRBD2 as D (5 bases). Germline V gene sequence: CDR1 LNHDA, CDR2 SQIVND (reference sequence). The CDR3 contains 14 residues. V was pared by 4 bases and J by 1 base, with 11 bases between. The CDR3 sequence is CASSRRGTSYEQYF. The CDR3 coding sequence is TGTGCCAGTAGTAGACGGGGAACATCCTACGAGCAGTACTTC.

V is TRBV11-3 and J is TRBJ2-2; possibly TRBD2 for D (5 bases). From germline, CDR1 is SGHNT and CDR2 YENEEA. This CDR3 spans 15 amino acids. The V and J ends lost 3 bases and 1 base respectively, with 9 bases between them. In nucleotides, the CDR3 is TGTGCCAGCAGCTTTGGACGGGAGAACACCGGGGAGCTGTTTTTT. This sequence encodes CASSFGRENTGELFF. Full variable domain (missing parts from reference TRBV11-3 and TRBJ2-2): EAGVVQSPRYKIIEKKQPVAFWCNPISGHNTLYWYLQNLGQGPELLIRYENEEAVDDSQLPKDRFSAERLKGVDSTLKIQPAELGDSAVYLCASSFGRENTGELFFGEGSRLTVL.

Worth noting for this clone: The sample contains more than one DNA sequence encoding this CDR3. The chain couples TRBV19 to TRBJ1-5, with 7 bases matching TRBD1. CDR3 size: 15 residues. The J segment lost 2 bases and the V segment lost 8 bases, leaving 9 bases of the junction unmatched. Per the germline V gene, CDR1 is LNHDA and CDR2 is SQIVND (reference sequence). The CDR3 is CASSIGGRGNQPQHF. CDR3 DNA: TGTGCCAGTTCTATAGGGGGCAGGGGCAATCAGCCCCAGCATTTT.

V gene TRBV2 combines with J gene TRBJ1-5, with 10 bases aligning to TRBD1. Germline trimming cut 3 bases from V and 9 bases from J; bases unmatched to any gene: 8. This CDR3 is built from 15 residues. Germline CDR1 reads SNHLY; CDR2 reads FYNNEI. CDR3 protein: CASSEGQGRFTPQHF. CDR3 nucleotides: TGTGCCAGCAGTGAGGGACAGGGGAGATTCACGCCCCAGCATTTT.

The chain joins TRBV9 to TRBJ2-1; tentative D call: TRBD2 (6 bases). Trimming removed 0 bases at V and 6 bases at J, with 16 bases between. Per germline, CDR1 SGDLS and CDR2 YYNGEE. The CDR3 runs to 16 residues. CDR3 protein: CASSVGTRERGNEQFF. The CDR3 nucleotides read TGTGCCAGCAGCGTAGGTACCCGGGAGAGGGGCAATGAGCAGTTCTTC.

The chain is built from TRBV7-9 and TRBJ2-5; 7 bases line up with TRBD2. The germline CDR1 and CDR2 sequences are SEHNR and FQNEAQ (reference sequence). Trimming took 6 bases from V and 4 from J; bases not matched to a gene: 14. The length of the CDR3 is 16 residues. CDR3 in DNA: TGTGCCAGCAGAGAAACCGGGACTAATGTGGGAGAGACCCAGTACTTC. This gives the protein CASRETGTNVGETQYF.

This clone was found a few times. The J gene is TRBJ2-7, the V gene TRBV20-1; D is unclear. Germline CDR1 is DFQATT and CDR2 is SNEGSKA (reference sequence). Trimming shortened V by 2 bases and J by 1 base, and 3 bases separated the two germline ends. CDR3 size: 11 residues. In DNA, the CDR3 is TGCAGTGCTAGACAGTCCTACGAGCAGTACTTC. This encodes CSARQSYEQYF.

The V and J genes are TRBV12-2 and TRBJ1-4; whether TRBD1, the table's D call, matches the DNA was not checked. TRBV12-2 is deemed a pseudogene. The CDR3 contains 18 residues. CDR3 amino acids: CASRLVSRGYATNEKLFF. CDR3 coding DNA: TGTGCAAGTCGCTTAGTGTCCAGGGGGTATGCAACTAATGAAAAACTGTTTTTT.

The CDR3 here is CASSYSPEEYGYTF. For the CDR3, the DNA is TGTGCCAGCAGTTACTCCCCCGAAGAGTATGGCTACACCTTC. V and J are TRBV6-5 and TRBJ1-2; D not resolved. Germline values: CDR1 MNHEY, CDR2 SVGAGI. With 0 bases removed from V and 5 bases from J, the gap between germline ends came to 10 bases. CDR3 length: 14 amino acids.

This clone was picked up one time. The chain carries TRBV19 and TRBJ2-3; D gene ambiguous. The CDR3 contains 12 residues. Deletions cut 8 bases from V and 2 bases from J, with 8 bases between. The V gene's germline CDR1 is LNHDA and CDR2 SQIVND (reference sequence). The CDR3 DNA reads TGTGCCAGTGGGCTGTTCACAGATACGCAGTATTTT. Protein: CASGLFTDTQYF.

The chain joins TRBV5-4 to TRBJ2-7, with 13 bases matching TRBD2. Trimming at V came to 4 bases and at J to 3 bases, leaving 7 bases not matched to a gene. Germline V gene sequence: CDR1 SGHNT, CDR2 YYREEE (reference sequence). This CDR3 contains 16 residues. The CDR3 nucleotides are TGTGCCAGCAGCCCCGGACTAGCGGGAGTCAACTACGAGCAGTACTTC. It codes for CASSPGLAGVNYEQYF.

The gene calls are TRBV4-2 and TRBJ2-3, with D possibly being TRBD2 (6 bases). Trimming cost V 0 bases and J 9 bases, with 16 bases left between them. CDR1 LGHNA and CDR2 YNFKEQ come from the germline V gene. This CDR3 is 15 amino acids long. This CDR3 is CASSQEGGTRETQYF. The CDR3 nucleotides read TGTGCCAGCAGCCAAGAGGGCGGGACGCGTGAGACGCAGTATTTT.

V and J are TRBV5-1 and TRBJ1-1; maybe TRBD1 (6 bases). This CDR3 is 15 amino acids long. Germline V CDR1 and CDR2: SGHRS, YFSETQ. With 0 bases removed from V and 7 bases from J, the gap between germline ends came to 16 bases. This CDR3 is CASSLANTLRGEAFF. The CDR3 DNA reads TGCGCCAGCAGCTTGGCTAACACCCTCAGGGGTGAAGCTTTCTTT. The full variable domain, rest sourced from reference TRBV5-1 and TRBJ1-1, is KAGVTQTPRYLIKTRGQQVTLSCSPISGHRSVSWYQQTPGQGLQFLFEYFSETQRNKGNFPGRFSGRQFSNSRSEMNVSTLELGDSALYLCASSLANTLRGEAFFGQGTRLTVV.